What follows is one T cell receptor (beta chain) and its context. This sample was taken from a study of blood T cell repertoires in COVID-19. The overall study: The origin of the acute and convalescent COVID-19 samples was the United States, Italy and Spain. T cells, B-cell-depleted T cells, or PBMCs provided the cDNA or gDNA that served as material.

This CDR3 has 12 amino acids. Germline values: CDR1 MNHEY, CDR2 SMNVEV (reference sequence). J was trimmed by 6 bases and V by 6 bases; bases with no gene match: 3. Seattle enrolled patients during active infection and tracked them longitudinally. Authors' data handling: For nucleated cells, counts were estimated from reference gene primer amplification. The repertoire was sequenced with immunoSEQ multiplex PCR; TCRdb's copy has only in-frame clones and lacks some. The DNA gave D and trimming, while V, J and clone size come from that table. The data hold about 370,000 clones, with more than 70% observed a single time.

The sequenced material came from peripheral blood. The chain employs TRBV27 and TRBJ1-2; TRBD1 agrees at 8 bases. This TCR came from a woman under 40 with COVID-19, enrolled during active disease. CDR3 loop: CASSLTGDGYTF. DNA for the CDR3: TGTGCCAGCAGCCTGACAGGGGATGGCTACACCTTC.